This T cell receptor beta chain was captured by sequencing in a study of OX40 agonist ivuxolimab in advanced cancers. Study-level information: Every 2 weeks, ivuxolimab was infused into the patients intravenously at between 0.01 and 10 mg/kg. Past anti-PD-1, anti-PD-L1 or anti-CTLA-4 therapy was accepted, and 40% had received some. Broader study findings: The authors did not determine the antigen specificity of the expanded peripheral T cells.

The table lists this clone with a few counts. What it binds is not known. The repertoire was sequenced with immunoSEQ multiplex PCR; TCRdb's copy has only in-frame clones and lacks some. The data contain roughly 23,000 clones, 80% to 85% of them singletons. V was clipped by 3 bases and J by 5 bases; unmatched bases: 4. CDR3 length: 15 amino acids. Germline lookup yields CDR1 SGDLS and CDR2 YYNGEE. This receptor was identified in an adult with an advanced solid tumor such as melanoma, head and neck, liver or kidney cancer. The chain carries TRBV9 and TRBJ2-5, with 13 bases matching TRBD2. The source was CD4+ or CD8+ T cells sorted from blood, collected in a trial of the OX40 agonist ivuxolimab. CDR3 amino acids: CASSERGLAGETQYF. CDR3 DNA: TGTGCCAGCAGCGAGAGGGGACTAGCGGGGGAGACCCAGTACTTC. The full variable domain, its missing parts supplied by reference TRBV9 and TRBJ2-5, is DSGVTQTPKHLITATGQRVTLRCSPRSGDLSVYWYQQSLDQGLQFLIQYYNGEERAKGNILERFSAQQFPDLHSELNLSSLELGDSALYFCASSERGLAGETQYFGPGTRLLVL.